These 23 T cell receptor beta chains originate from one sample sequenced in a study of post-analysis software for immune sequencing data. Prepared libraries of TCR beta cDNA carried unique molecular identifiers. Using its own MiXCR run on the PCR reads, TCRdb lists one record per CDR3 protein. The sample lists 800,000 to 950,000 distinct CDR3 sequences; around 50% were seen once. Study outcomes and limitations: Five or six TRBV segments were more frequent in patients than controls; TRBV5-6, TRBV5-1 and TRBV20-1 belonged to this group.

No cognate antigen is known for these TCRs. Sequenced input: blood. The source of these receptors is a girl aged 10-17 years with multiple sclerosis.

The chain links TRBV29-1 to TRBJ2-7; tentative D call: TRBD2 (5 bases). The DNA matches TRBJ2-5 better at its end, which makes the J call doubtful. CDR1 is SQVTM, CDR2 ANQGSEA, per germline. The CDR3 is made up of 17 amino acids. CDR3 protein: CSVDARALGRTGQTQYF. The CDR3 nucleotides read TGCAGCGTTGACGCGCGGGCTCTAGGTCGGACGGGCCAGACCCAGTACTTC.

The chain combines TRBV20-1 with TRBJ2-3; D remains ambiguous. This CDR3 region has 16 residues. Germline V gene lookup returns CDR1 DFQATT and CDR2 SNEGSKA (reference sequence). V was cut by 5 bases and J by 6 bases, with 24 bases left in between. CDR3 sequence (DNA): TGCAGTGCTCCCCCTTCGGGCATTCCCTCCGCGGATACGCAGTATTTT. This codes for CSAPPSGIPSADTQYF.

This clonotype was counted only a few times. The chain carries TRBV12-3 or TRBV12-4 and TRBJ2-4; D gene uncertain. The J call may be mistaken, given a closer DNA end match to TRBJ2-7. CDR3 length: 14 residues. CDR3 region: CASSFQLPSVEQYF. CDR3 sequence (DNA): TGTGCCAGCAGTTTCCAACTACCCTCCGTCGAGCAGTACTTC.

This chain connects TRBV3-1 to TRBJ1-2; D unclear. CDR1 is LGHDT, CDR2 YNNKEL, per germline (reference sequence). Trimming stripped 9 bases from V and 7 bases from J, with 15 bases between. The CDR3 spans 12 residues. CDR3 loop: CASRPWAGGYTF. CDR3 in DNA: TGTGCCAGTAGACCCTGGGCGGGTGGCTACACCTTC.

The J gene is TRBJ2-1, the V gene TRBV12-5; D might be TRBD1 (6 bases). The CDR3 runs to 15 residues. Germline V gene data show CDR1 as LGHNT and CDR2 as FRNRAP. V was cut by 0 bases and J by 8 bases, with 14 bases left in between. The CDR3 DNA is TGTGCTAGTGGTTTGGTAAGGACAGCCGGCTATGAGCAGTTCTTC. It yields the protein CASGLVRTAGYEQFF.

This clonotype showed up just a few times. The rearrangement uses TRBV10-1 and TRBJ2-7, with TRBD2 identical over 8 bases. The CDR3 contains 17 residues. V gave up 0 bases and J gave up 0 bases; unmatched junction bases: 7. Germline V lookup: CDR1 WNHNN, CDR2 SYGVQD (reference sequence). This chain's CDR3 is CASSESGRAGASYEQYF. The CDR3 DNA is TGCGCCAGCAGTGAGTCGGGACGAGCGGGAGCCTCCTACGAGCAGTACTTC.

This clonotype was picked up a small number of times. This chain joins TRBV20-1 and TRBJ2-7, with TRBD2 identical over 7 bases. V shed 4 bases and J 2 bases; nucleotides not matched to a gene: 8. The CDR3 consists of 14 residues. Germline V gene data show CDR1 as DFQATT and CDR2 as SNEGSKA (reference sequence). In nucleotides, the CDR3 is TGCAGTGCTATCTCGGGAGGCCCTCCCTACGAGCAGTACTTC. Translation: CSAISGGPPYEQYF.

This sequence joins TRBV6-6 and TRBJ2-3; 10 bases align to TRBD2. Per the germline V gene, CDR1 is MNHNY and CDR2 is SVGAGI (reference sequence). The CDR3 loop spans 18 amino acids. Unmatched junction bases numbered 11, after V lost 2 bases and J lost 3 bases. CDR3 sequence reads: CASSYGTSGIRRTDTQYF. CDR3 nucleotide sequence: TGTGCCAGCAGTTACGGAACTAGCGGGATTCGTCGGACAGATACGCAGTATTTT.

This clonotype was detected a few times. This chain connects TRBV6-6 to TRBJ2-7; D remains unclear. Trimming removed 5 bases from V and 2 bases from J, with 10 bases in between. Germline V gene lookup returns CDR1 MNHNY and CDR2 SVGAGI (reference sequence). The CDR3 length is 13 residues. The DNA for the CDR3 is TGTGCCAGCAGTATAGGAGCAGCCTACGAGCAGTACTTC. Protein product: CASSIGAAYEQYF.

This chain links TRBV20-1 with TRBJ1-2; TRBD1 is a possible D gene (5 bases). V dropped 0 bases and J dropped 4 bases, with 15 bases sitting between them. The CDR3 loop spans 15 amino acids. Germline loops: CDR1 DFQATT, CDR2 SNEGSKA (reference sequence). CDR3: CSARDRWGNSYGYTF. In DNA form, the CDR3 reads TGCAGTGCTAGAGATAGGTGGGGGAATAGCTATGGCTACACCTTC.

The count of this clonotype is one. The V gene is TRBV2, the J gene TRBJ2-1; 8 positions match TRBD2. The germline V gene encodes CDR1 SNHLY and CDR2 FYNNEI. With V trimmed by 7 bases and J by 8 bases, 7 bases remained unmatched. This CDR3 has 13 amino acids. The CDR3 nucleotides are TGTGCCAGCAAGGAGCGGGAGAGCGATGAGCAGTTCTTC. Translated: CASKERESDEQFF.

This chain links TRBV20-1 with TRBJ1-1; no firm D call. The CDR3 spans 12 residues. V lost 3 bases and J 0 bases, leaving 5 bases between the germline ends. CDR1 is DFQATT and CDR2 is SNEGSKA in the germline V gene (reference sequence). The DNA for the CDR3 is TGCAGTGCTAGTGAAGTGAACACTGAAGCTTTCTTT. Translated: CSASEVNTEAFF.

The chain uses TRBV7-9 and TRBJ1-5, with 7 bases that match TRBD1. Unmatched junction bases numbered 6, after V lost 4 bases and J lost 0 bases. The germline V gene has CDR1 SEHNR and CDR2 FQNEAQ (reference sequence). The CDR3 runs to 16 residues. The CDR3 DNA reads TGTGCCAGCAGCTCCACCGGGACAGCTAGCAATCAGCCCCAGCATTTT. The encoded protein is CASSSTGTASNQPQHF.

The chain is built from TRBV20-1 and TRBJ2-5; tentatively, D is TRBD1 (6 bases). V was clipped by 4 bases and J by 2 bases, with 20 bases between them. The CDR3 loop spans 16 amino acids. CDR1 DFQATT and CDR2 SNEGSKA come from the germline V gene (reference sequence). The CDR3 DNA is TGCAGTGCTACTCCACCGACCGGGACAACTCAAGAGACCCAGTACTTC. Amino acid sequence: CSATPPTGTTQETQYF.

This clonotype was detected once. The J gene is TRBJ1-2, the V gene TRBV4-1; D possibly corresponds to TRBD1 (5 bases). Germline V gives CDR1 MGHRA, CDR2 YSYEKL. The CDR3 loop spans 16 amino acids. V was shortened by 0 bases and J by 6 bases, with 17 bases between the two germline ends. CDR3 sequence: CASSQDSMAWTNGYTF. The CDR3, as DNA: TGCGCCAGCAGCCAAGATTCGATGGCGTGGACAAATGGCTACACCTTC.

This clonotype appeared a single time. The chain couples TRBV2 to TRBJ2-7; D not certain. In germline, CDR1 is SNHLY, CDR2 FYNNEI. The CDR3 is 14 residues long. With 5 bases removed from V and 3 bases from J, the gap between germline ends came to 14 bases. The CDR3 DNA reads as TGTGCCAGCAGTAACGACCTCAACCGCTACGAGCAGTACTTC. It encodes CASSNDLNRYEQYF. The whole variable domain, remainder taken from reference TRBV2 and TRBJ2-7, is EPEVTQTPSHQVTQMGQEVILRCVPISNHLYFYWYRQILGQKVEFLVSFYNNEISEKSEIFDDQFSVERPDGSNFTLKIRSTKLEDSAMYFCASSNDLNRYEQYFGPGTRLTVT.

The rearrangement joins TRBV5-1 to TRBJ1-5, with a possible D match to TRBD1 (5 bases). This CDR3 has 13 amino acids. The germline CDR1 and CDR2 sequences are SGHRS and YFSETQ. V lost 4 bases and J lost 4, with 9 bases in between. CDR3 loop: CASSPTVNQPQHF. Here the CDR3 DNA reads TGCGCCAGCAGCCCGACAGTGAATCAGCCCCAGCATTTT.

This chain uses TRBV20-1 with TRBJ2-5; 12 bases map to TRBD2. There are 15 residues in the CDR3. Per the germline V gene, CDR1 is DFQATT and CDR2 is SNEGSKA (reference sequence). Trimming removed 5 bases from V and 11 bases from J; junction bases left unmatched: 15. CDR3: CSAPRGLAGLNEQYF. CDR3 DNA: TGCAGTGCTCCAAGGGGACTAGCGGGCTTAAATGAGCAGTACTTC.

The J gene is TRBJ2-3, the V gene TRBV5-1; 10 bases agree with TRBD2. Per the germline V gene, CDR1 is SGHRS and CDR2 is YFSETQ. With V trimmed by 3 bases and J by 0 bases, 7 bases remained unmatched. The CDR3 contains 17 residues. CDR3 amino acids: CASSSPAGGSSTDTQYF. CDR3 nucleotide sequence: TGCGCCAGCAGCTCCCCAGCGGGAGGGTCTAGCACAGATACGCAGTATTTT.

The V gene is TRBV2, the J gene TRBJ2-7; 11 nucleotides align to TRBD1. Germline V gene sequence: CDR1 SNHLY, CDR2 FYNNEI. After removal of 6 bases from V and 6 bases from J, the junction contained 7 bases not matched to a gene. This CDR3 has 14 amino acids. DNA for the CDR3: TGTGCCAGCAGACAACCCGGGACAGGGGGCGAGCAGTACTTC. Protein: CASRQPGTGGEQYF.

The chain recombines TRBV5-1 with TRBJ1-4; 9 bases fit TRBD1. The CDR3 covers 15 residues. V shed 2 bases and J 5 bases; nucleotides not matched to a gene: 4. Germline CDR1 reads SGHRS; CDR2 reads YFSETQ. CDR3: CASSFGDRANEKLFF. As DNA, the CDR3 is TGCGCCAGCAGCTTTGGGGACAGGGCCAATGAAAAACTGTTTTTT.

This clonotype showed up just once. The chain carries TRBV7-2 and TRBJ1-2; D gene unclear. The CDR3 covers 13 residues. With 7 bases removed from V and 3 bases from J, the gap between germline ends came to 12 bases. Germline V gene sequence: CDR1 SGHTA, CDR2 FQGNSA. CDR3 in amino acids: CASILALDYGYTF. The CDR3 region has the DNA TGTGCCAGCATCCTTGCGTTGGACTATGGCTACACCTTC.

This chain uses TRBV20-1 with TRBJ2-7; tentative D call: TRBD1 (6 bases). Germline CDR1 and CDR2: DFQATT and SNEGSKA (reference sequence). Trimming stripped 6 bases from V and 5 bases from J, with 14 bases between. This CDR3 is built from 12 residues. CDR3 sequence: CSARTGFDEQYF. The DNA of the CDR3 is TGCAGTGCGAGAACAGGGTTCGACGAGCAGTACTTC.